The 2 T cell receptor beta chains below all came from one sample that was sequenced in a study of blood T cell repertoires in COVID-19. Profiling relied on immunoSEQ multiplex PCR, and the TCRdb table lists in-frame clones only, not all of them. This sample has some 240,000 clones; almost 90% occur once, and the top ten carry 2.1%. Source material: peripheral blood. The receptors stem from a woman in her sixties or seventies with COVID-19, enrolled during active disease.

This chain's CDR3 is CASSHGILGGATGNTIYF. The CDR3 nucleotides are TGTGCCAGCAGCCATGGGATCCTGGGGGGGGCGACGGGAAACACCATATATTTT. The genes are TRBV7-2 and TRBJ1-3; D possibly corresponds to TRBD1 (6 bases). The CDR3 has 18 residues. V lost 5 bases to trimming and J lost 4 bases, with 24 bases between them. The germline gives CDR1 SGHTA, CDR2 FQGNSA.

V gene TRBV7-9 combines with J gene TRBJ1-1; D not resolved. CDR1 and CDR2 (germline): SEHNR, FQNEAQ (reference sequence). The CDR3 extends over 18 amino acids. With 2 bases removed from V and 3 bases from J, the gap between germline ends came to 22 bases. For the CDR3, the DNA is TGTGCCAGCAGCTTATATCTCGGGGATGGCGTTAGGTACACTGAAGCTTTCTTT. Amino acids: CASSLYLGDGVRYTEAFF.